The next 6 T cell receptor beta chains were all read from a single sample in a study of vaccination effects on CD4 cells after COVID-19. No antigen is known for these receptors. Using viral peptide pools, the ViraFEST assay grew out antigen-specific CD4+ T cells prior to sequencing. It was after approximately 11 days of culture that CD4+ T cells were isolated. Vaccine recipients had no previous SARS-CoV-2 infection; their nucleocapsid antibodies were negative. TCRdb keeps only in-frame clones here, not all; method: immunoSEQ multiplex PCR. This sample yields approximately 30,000 clones, of which 65% to 75% are seen a single time; 8% to 11% belongs to the top ten. Material: CD4+ T cells from PBMCs cultured with SARS-CoV-2 spike peptides, obtained before COVID-19 vaccination. These receptors came from a human donor who received a COVID-19 vaccine.

The V gene is TRBV5-1, the J gene TRBJ1-1; 11 nucleotides match TRBD1. Losses at the gene ends were 5 bases for V and 7 bases for J; bases not matched to a gene: 10. Germline values: CDR1 SGHRS, CDR2 YFSETQ. The CDR3 consists of 15 residues. In DNA form, the CDR3 reads TGCGCCAGCAGGGAAAGGGGGGACAGGGGGGTTGAAGCTTTCTTT. Amino acids: CASRERGDRGVEAFF. Supplemented by reference TRBV5-1 and TRBJ1-1, the full variable domain reads KAGVTQTPRYLIKTRGQQVTLSCSPISGHRSVSWYQQTPGQGLQFLFEYFSETQRNKGNFPGRFSGRQFSNSRSEMNVSTLELGDSALYLCASRERGDRGVEAFFGQGTRLTVV.

The rearrangement joins TRBV15 to TRBJ1-5; perhaps TRBD1 as D (5 bases). From germline, CDR1 is LNHNV and CDR2 YYDKDF (reference sequence). The CDR3 is 14 amino acids. V was shortened by 1 base and J by 8 bases, with 12 bases between the two germline ends. The CDR3 loop reads CATSRAGTAKPQHF. The DNA of the CDR3 is TGTGCCACCAGCAGAGCCGGGACGGCGAAGCCCCAGCATTTT.

CDR3 amino acids: CASRGAGYEQYF. The DNA for the CDR3 is TGCGCCAGCAGGGGGGCCGGGTACGAGCAGTACTTC. This rearrangement joins TRBV5-1 to TRBJ2-7, with D possibly matching TRBD1 (6 bases). Between the trimmed V and J ends, which lost 5 bases and 4 bases, there was a span of 10 bases. The CDR3 is made up of 12 amino acids. Germline V lookup: CDR1 SGHRS, CDR2 YFSETQ.

The genes are TRBV6-5 and TRBJ2-7; D is ambiguous. V was cut by 5 bases and J by 0 bases, with 5 bases left in between. The CDR3 has 12 residues. Germline V gives CDR1 MNHEY, CDR2 SVGAGI. CDR3: CASSPSSYEQYF. The CDR3 nucleotides are TGTGCCAGCAGTCCGAGCTCCTACGAGCAGTACTTC.

The gene calls are TRBV19 and TRBJ2-2; 8 bases align to TRBD2. In germline, CDR1 is LNHDA, CDR2 SQIVND (reference sequence). V lost 3 bases to trimming and J lost 5 bases; unmatched junction nucleotides: 5. The CDR3 contains 15 residues. DNA of the CDR3: TGTGCCAGTAGTATGGGTCGGGAGGGTACCGGGGAGCTGTTTTTT. Its protein is CASSMGREGTGELFF.

The sample holds a few counts of this clone. The chain couples TRBV24-1 to TRBJ2-7; 8 bases fit TRBD2. Germline V gene data show CDR1 as KGHDR and CDR2 as SFDVKD. The J segment lost 4 bases and the V segment lost 5 bases, leaving 6 bases of the junction unmatched. The CDR3 is 14 residues long. The CDR3 coding sequence is TGTGCCACCAGTGCCGCGGGGGGCACGTACGAGCAGTACTTC. Translation: CATSAAGGTYEQYF.